This T cell receptor (beta chain) came from a study of T-cell reconstitution after alpha-beta-depleted transplantation in children. The TCRbeta library incorporated unique molecular identifiers. Each CDR3 protein is one row after TCRdb ran MiXCR on the PCR reads. The table lists 380,000 or so distinct CDR3 sequences, about an eighth of them singletons, with about 3.9% in the top ten. Between the trimmed V and J ends, which lost 5 bases and 3 bases, there was a span of 14 bases. The CDR3 is 15 residues long. Germline lookup yields CDR1 MNHEY and CDR2 SVGEGT. The sequence came from a human donor who donated a stem cell graft to a child with Fanconi anemia. This sample comprised PBMCs, obtained from the stem cell graft. The gene calls are TRBV6-2 or TRBV6-3 and TRBJ2-1; possible D gene TRBD2, 6 bases. The CDR3 here is CASSILALGYNEQFF. As DNA, the CDR3 is TGTGCCAGCAGTATACTAGCTCTCGGCTACAATGAGCAGTTCTTC.